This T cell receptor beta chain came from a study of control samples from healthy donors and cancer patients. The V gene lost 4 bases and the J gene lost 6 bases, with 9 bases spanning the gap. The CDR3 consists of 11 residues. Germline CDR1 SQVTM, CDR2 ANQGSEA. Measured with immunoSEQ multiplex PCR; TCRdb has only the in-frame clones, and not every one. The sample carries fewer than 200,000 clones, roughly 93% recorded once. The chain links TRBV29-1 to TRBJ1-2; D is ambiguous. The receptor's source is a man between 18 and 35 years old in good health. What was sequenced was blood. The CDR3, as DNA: TGCAGCGTTGTCGACGGGGATGGCTACACCTTC. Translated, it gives CSVVDGDGYTF.